The 11 T cell receptor beta chains below all came from one sample that was sequenced in a study of memory CD4+ T cells and cytomegalovirus serostatus. Single viable CD3+CD4+CD8-CD45RO+ cells were sorted as the memory CD4+ T cells. Libraries were prepared by immunoSEQ multiplex PCR; TCRdb keeps only in-frame clonotypes and omits some of them. The repertoire has about 56,000 clones, 70% to 80% of them found once; the top ten carry about 3%. The sequenced sample consisted of memory CD4+ T cells from blood. These receptor sequences come from an adult in good health and CMV-seropositive.

V and J are TRBV5-8 and TRBJ2-5; the D gene is possibly TRBD2 (5 bases). Trimming took off 4 bases at V and 7 bases at J, with 8 bases between the two ends. CDR3 size: 11 residues. CDR1 and CDR2 (germline): SGHTS, YDEGEE. The CDR3 nucleotides are TGTGCCAGCAGCACAGAGGGGACCCAGTACTTC. This translates into CASSTEGTQYF.

V is TRBV2 and J is TRBJ1-1, with D possibly TRBD1 on 6 matching bases. Looked up from germline, CDR1 is SNHLY and CDR2 is FYNNEI. Trimming removed 6 bases at V and 8 bases at J, with 16 bases between. The CDR3 has 13 residues. The CDR3 bases are TGTGCCAGCAGGGGGGAGACAGGTACCGAAGCTTTCTTT. Its protein is CASRGETGTEAFF.

J is TRBJ2-2 and V is TRBV28, with 7 bases fitting TRBD1. This CDR3 is built from 13 residues. With 10 bases clipped from V and 6 bases from J, the junction kept 8 bases outside the gene matches. The germline CDR1 and CDR2 sequences are MDHEN and SYDVKM. The CDR3 DNA follows: TGTGCCACCAGACAGGGTTTTTCCGGGGAGCTGTTTTTT. It specifies CATRQGFSGELFF.

With regard to this clone: Other DNA sequences in this sample translate to the same CDR3. This CDR3 is CASSFTYTDTQYF. The CDR3, as DNA: TGTGCCAGCAGTTTCACCTACACAGATACGCAGTATTTT. The chain employs TRBV27 and TRBJ2-3; D unclear. CDR3 size: 13 residues. Trimming took 3 bases from V and 2 from J, leaving 6 bases between them. The V gene's germline CDR1 is MNHEY and CDR2 SMNVEV (reference sequence).

The chain has TRBV28 and TRBJ2-1; D could derive from TRBD1 or TRBD2 (5 bases each). V lost 11 bases to trimming and J lost 7 bases, with 9 bases between them. The CDR3 extends over 10 amino acids. Per the germline V gene, CDR1 is MDHEN and CDR2 is SYDVKM. DNA for the CDR3: TGTGCCTCGGGGCGGAATGAGCAGTTCTTC. It encodes CASGRNEQFF.

The chain combines TRBV6-1 with TRBJ2-7; 9 nucleotides match TRBD2. The CDR3 length is 14 residues. V was pared by 6 bases and J by 3 bases, with 6 bases of the junction left unmatched. The germline gives CDR1 MNHNS, CDR2 SASEGT. CDR3 in amino acids: CASSRAGGVYEQYV. The CDR3 DNA reads TGTGCCAGCAGCCGAGCGGGAGGTGTCTACGAGCAGTACGTC.

The J gene is TRBJ2-1, the V gene TRBV7-9; no clear D gene. The CDR3 spans 15 residues. In germline, CDR1 is SEHNR, CDR2 FQNEAQ (reference sequence). V lost 2 bases to trimming and J lost 3 bases, with 11 bases between them. Here the CDR3 reads CASSLRRPLYNEQFF. In DNA, the CDR3 is TGTGCCAGCAGCTTACGCCGTCCACTCTACAATGAGCAGTTCTTC.

The gene calls are TRBV12-2 and TRBJ2-7. TRBV12-2 is tagged as a pseudogene. The CDR3 extends over 12 amino acids. CDR3 region: CASRPRDPEQYF. The CDR3, as DNA: TGTGCAAGTCGCCCACGCGACCCGGAGCAGTACTTC.

This clone was picked up a small number of times. The chain is built from TRBV29-1 and TRBJ1-1, with D unresolved. CDR1 SQVTM and CDR2 ANQGSEA come from the germline V gene. With 6 bases removed from V and 3 bases from J, the gap between germline ends came to 8 bases. The CDR3 is 11 residues long. The CDR3 DNA is TGCAGCGTAAACCGGGACACTGAAGCTTTCTTT. This encodes CSVNRDTEAFF.

The V call is TRBV7-9, the J call TRBJ2-1, with D perhaps matching TRBD1 or TRBD2 (6 bases each). Trimming took 8 bases from V and 9 from J, leaving 17 bases between them. This CDR3 is 13 amino acids long. Looked up from germline, CDR1 is SEHNR and CDR2 is FQNEAQ (reference sequence). CDR3 amino acids: CASSDRGVGEQFF. Written as DNA, the CDR3 is TGTGCCAGCTCCGATAGGGGGGTAGGTGAGCAGTTCTTC.

The chain uses TRBV10-3 and TRBJ2-1; 10 positions agree with TRBD2. Germline V gene sequence: CDR1 ENHRY, CDR2 SYGVKD. The CDR3 length is 15 residues. The ends lost 5 bases at V and 4 bases at J; junction bases unmatched: 5. The CDR3 sequence: CAISLGTSEYNEQFF. CDR3 nucleotides: TGTGCCATCAGTCTTGGGACTAGCGAATACAATGAGCAGTTCTTC.